The 5 T cell receptor beta chains below all came from one sample that was sequenced in a study of Graves' ophthalmopathy and Graves' hyperthyroidism. Researchers took RNA transcripts and amplified TCR beta CDR3 regions from them. The first-round RT-PCR employed HTBI primers together with the Qiagen OneStep RT-PCR kit. A multiplex PCR was then performed as the second round. TCRdb re-called the multiplex PCR reads through MiXCR, storing one row per CDR3 protein. The sample lists about 740,000 distinct CDR3 sequences, 40% occurring once. Input material: peripheral blood. The origin of the receptors is an adult man with Graves' ophthalmopathy.

On this clonotype: A read error may explain this, as a much larger clone is one base away. This chain joins TRBV29-1 and TRBJ2-7; D gene unclear. V was trimmed by 1 base and J by 3 bases, leaving 13 bases between them. Germline CDR1 and CDR2: SQVTM and ANQGSEA. The CDR3 is 14 amino acids. CDR3: CSVEVAASYYEQYF. The CDR3 DNA reads TGCAGCGTTGAAGTGGCAGCGAGCTACTACGAGCAGTACTTC.

This clonotype has a handful of counts. V usage is TRBV12-3 or TRBV12-4 and J usage is TRBJ2-7, with 9 bases fitting TRBD1. After removal of 5 bases from V and 5 bases from J, the junction contained 13 bases not matched to a gene. The CDR3 covers 16 residues. The CDR3 region has the DNA TGTGCCAGCAGTCCGACCCAGGACAGGGGTATCGACGAGCAGTACTTC. Protein sequence: CASSPTQDRGIDEQYF.

As for this clonotype: One end of the junction is discordant with germline, which a read error may explain. This rearrangement joins TRBV10-3 to TRBJ2-7; 8 bases match TRBD1. Germline CDR1 reads ENHRY; CDR2 reads SYGVKD. The CDR3 sequence is 13 residues long. CDR3 residues: CASSTRTGWEQYF. The DNA of the CDR3 is TGTGCCAGCAGTACCAGGACAGGGTGGGAGCAGTACTTC.

V gene TRBV6-1 combines with J gene TRBJ2-5, with a tentative D call TRBD1 (6 bases). From germline, CDR1 is MNHNS and CDR2 SASEGT. This CDR3 comprises 14 residues. V was clipped by 5 bases and J by 3 bases, with 13 bases between them. CDR3 sequence reads: CASSSSGQKETQYF. In DNA, the CDR3 is TGTGCCAGCAGTTCATCTGGACAGAAAGAGACCCAGTACTTC.

This clonotype was observed at least ten times. The gene calls are TRBV12-3 or TRBV12-4 and TRBJ1-2; no reliable D call. The CDR3 has 14 residues. V was trimmed by 6 bases and J by 3 bases, leaving 14 bases between them. The CDR3 DNA reads as TGTGCCAGCAGAACCGGGAATCGGGACTATGGCTACACCTTC. It encodes CASRTGNRDYGYTF.